These 16 T cell receptor beta chains share one sample of origin, sequenced in a study of cytomegalovirus exposure and HLA in healthy donors. The study ran its PCR with 60 Vbeta and 13 Jbeta primers. This table comes from immunoSEQ multiplex PCR, and its TCRdb copy is limited to in-frame clones, with some not included. The table records some 130,000 clones, 79% of them present only once. The sequenced material came from PBMCs. The receptors come from a man younger than 35 in good health and CMV-seronegative.

The CDR3 nucleotides read TGTGCCAGCAGCCGTACGACCGGGACAGGGGTCACGAATTCACCCCTCCACTTT. Translating it yields CASSRTTGTGVTNSPLHF. The chain has TRBV9 and TRBJ1-6; TRBD1 aligns across 10 bases. Germline V gene lookup returns CDR1 SGDLS and CDR2 YYNGEE. This CDR3 region has 18 residues. The ends lost 4 bases at V and 7 bases at J; junction bases unmatched: 14.

The chain joins TRBV7-3 to TRBJ2-1, with 7 bases matching TRBD1. The CDR3 loop spans 15 amino acids. CDR1 is SGHTA and CDR2 is FQGTGA in the germline V gene. The J segment lost 3 bases and the V segment lost 2 bases, leaving 4 bases of the junction unmatched. The CDR3 loop is CASSLGDSYYNEQFF. The CDR3 nucleotides read TGTGCCAGCAGCTTAGGGGACAGCTACTACAATGAGCAGTTCTTC.

The chain joins TRBV6-6 to TRBJ1-5, with D perhaps TRBD1 (5 bases). The CDR3 sequence is 14 residues long. Germline V gene lookup returns CDR1 MNHNY and CDR2 SVGAGI (reference sequence). V lost 2 bases and J 6 bases, leaving 11 bases between the germline ends. The CDR3, as DNA: TGTGCCAGCAGTTACGACAGATACAGTCAGCCCCAGCATTTT. As protein: CASSYDRYSQPQHF.

The genes are TRBV7-9 and TRBJ1-1; D gene unclear. The CDR3 is made up of 17 amino acids. CDR1 is SEHNR and CDR2 is FQNEAQ in the germline V gene (reference sequence). Trimming stripped 5 bases from V and 1 base from J, with 20 bases between. CDR3 sequence reads: CASSPVRFPNQNTEAFF. DNA for the CDR3: TGTGCCAGCAGCCCCGTGCGGTTTCCCAATCAGAACACTGAAGCTTTCTTT.

This clone came up once. The CDR3 is CASRETTGGEQFF. The CDR3, as DNA: TGTGCCAGCAGAGAGACTACAGGGGGTGAGCAGTTCTTC. The rearrangement uses TRBV2 and TRBJ2-1, with 8 bases identical to TRBD1. This CDR3 contains 13 residues. Germline lookup yields CDR1 SNHLY and CDR2 FYNNEI. V was clipped by 6 bases and J by 9 bases; unmatched bases: 7.

This CDR3 is CASSPPGLAGMYEQYF. The DNA for the CDR3 is TGCGCCAGCAGCCCTCCGGGACTAGCGGGAATGTACGAGCAGTACTTC. V gene TRBV5-1 combines with J gene TRBJ2-7, with TRBD2 matching 13 bases. The V segment lost 4 bases and the J segment 4 bases; nucleotides outside the gene matches: 8. Germline lookup yields CDR1 SGHRS and CDR2 YFSETQ. This CDR3 has 16 residues.

V is TRBV6-5 and J is TRBJ1-2, with D perhaps matching TRBD1 (5 bases). CDR1 and CDR2 from the germline V gene are MNHEY and SVGAGI. CDR3 length: 15 residues. V was pared by 0 bases and J by 7 bases, with 15 bases between. This chain's CDR3 is CASSYSQGVSLGYTF. DNA for the CDR3: TGTGCCAGCAGTTACTCCCAGGGTGTTTCCCTTGGCTACACCTTC.

The CDR3 sequence is CASSIKALFTGGSGEAYNSPLHF. The DNA of the CDR3 is TGTGCCAGTAGTATCAAGGCGCTTTTTACAGGGGGATCGGGAGAGGCCTATAATTCACCCCTCCACTTT. The chain recombines TRBV19 with TRBJ1-6, with TRBD1 matching over 8 bases. Germline CDR1 reads LNHDA; CDR2 reads SQIVND (reference sequence). V trimming: 3 bases; J trimming: 2 bases; junction bases outside the gene matches: 24. The CDR3 spans 23 residues.

V and J are TRBV6-1 and TRBJ1-5; D remains ambiguous. V was cut by 6 bases and J by 4 bases, with 4 bases left in between. This CDR3 region has 11 residues. Germline-derived CDR1 and CDR2 are MNHNS and SASEGT. The DNA for the CDR3 is TGTGCCAGCAGACAGAATCAGCCCCAGCATTTT. Amino acid sequence: CASRQNQPQHF.

The DNA of the CDR3 is TGTGCCAGTAGTACACCGGGACAGGGGACCACTGAAGCTTTCTTT. It is translated as CASSTPGQGTTEAFF. This chain uses TRBV19 with TRBJ1-1, with TRBD1 matching over 10 bases. There are 15 residues in the CDR3. The V gene end was trimmed by 4 bases and the J gene end by 4 bases; junction bases not matched to a gene: 6. CDR1 LNHDA and CDR2 SQIVND come from the germline V gene (reference sequence).

This clone was detected a few times. The rearrangement links TRBV21-1 to TRBJ2-7; the D segment call TRBD1 is taken from the table without a DNA check. TRBV21-1 is designated a pseudogene. CDR3 length: 15 residues. Here the CDR3 reads CASTRVCEYYYEQYV. The CDR3 nucleotides read TGTGCCAGCACCAGGGTCTGCGAATACTACTACGAGCAGTACGTC.

This clone was detected once. The J gene is TRBJ2-3, the V gene TRBV7-9; tentative D call: TRBD2 (5 bases). Trimming removed 5 bases at V and 4 bases at J, with 13 bases between. Germline CDR1 is SEHNR and CDR2 is FQNEAQ (reference sequence). This CDR3 has 14 amino acids. CDR3 region: CASSPGIGADTQYF. CDR3 sequence (DNA): TGTGCCAGCAGCCCCGGGATAGGCGCAGATACGCAGTATTTT. Filled out from reference TRBV7-9 and TRBJ2-3, the complete variable domain reads DTGVSQNPRHKITKRGQNVTFRCDPISEHNRLYWYRQTLGQGPEFLTYFQNEAQLEKSRLLSDRFSAERPKGSFSTLEIQRTEQGDSAMYLCASSPGIGADTQYFGPGTRLTVL.

This chain uses TRBV7-3 with TRBJ2-1; 10 bases are a match to TRBD2. The CDR3 covers 16 residues. Germline V gene data show CDR1 as SGHTA and CDR2 as FQGTGA. With 5 bases clipped from V and 7 bases from J, the junction kept 11 bases outside the gene matches. The CDR3 DNA follows: TGTGCCAGCAGCCCCCCTCCTAGCGGGAGCTTGAATGAGCAGTTCTTC. Translation gives CASSPPPSGSLNEQFF.

This chain uses TRBV5-6 with TRBJ2-3; TRBD2 matches 9 bases. CDR3 length: 15 residues. Germline V gene sequence: CDR1 SGHDT, CDR2 YYEEEE. The trim removed 5 bases at V and 0 bases at J, leaving 4 bases unmatched. Here the CDR3 DNA reads TGTGCCAGCAGGCCTAGCGGGACTAGCACAGATACGCAGTATTTT. Protein: CASRPSGTSTDTQYF.

This chain connects TRBV21-1 to TRBJ1-5. TRBV21-1 is shown as a pseudogene. There are 14 residues in the CDR3. CDR3 region: CASSKVEVNQPQHF. CDR3 coding DNA: TGTGCCAGCAGCAAAGTAGAAGTGAATCAGCCCCAGCATTTT.

V usage is TRBV27 and J usage is TRBJ2-7; D may be TRBD1 (6 bases). This CDR3 has 18 amino acids. Germline V CDR1 and CDR2: MNHEY, SMNVEV (reference sequence). V was pared by 5 bases and J by 3 bases, with 26 bases between. This CDR3 is CASSPRDPRGQGGYEQYF. The DNA for the CDR3 is TGTGCCAGCAGTCCCCGGGACCCCCGGGGACAAGGGGGCTACGAGCAGTACTTC.